One and the same sample provided the 14 T cell receptor beta chains below, sequenced in a study of response to subunit inactivated influenza vaccine. TCRdb reprocessed the RT-PCR reads via MiXCR and lists one record per CDR3 protein. Seen here are hundreds of thousands of distinct CDR3 sequences, approximately 18% observed once, and the top ten hold about 11%. This material consisted of PBMCs from blood, taken about 5 days after vaccination. The receptors shown here come from a man aged 45-65 years who received an inactivated influenza vaccine.

The V and J genes are TRBV14 and TRBJ2-1, with 7 bases fitting TRBD2. CDR3 length: 15 amino acids. V trimming: 3 bases; J trimming: 4 bases; junction bases outside the gene matches: 6. CDR1 and CDR2 (germline): SGHDN, FVKESK. CDR3 residues: CASSQIGTTYNEQFF. CDR3 DNA sequence: TGTGCCAGCAGCCAGATCGGGACTACATACAATGAGCAGTTCTTC.

The genes are TRBV5-1 and TRBJ1-2; D gene unclear. The CDR3 has 15 residues. Germline values: CDR1 SGHRS, CDR2 YFSETQ. V dropped 4 bases and J dropped 5 bases, with 18 bases sitting between them. This CDR3 is CASSLRTGSAYGYTF. The CDR3 nucleotides read TGCGCCAGCAGCCTTAGAACCGGGTCCGCGTATGGCTACACCTTC.

Written as DNA, the CDR3 is TGTGCCAGCAGTTTATTCAGGGTCCGTCCCTACGAGCAGTACTTC. It translates to CASSLFRVRPYEQYF. The chain is built from TRBV27 and TRBJ2-7, with D perhaps matching TRBD1 (5 bases). Trimming left V 1 base short and J 2 bases short, with 12 bases between. The CDR3 has 15 amino acids. Germline CDR1 is MNHEY and CDR2 is SMNVEV (reference sequence).

There are a few counts of this clonotype. The chain has TRBV30 and TRBJ1-4; unclear D gene. The CDR3 has 13 residues. Trimming took 5 bases from V and 0 from J, leaving 7 bases between them. Germline CDR1 GTSNPN, CDR2 SVGIG (reference sequence). DNA of the CDR3: TGTGCCTGGGATGGTGCAACTAATGAAAAACTGTTTTTT. Translated: CAWDGATNEKLFF.

The V call is TRBV7-2, the J call TRBJ2-2; 10 nucleotides line up with TRBD2. The CDR3 covers 15 residues. The germline V gene has CDR1 SGHTA and CDR2 FQGNSA. With V trimmed by 5 bases and J by 6 bases, 6 bases remained unmatched. The CDR3 loop reads CASSPGTSEAGELFF. CDR3 DNA: TGTGCCAGCAGCCCAGGGACTAGCGAAGCCGGGGAGCTGTTTTTT.

This clonotype appeared a few times. The chain has TRBV7-8 and TRBJ1-5; D gene ambiguous. Between the trimmed V and J ends, which lost 5 bases and 6 bases, there was a span of 11 bases. The CDR3 has 13 residues. CDR1 is SGHVS and CDR2 is FQNEAQ in the germline V gene. The CDR3 loop is CASSPQQRQPQHF. Here the CDR3 DNA reads TGTGCCAGCAGCCCGCAACAGCGTCAGCCCCAGCATTTT.

This clonotype turned up a few times. The gene calls are TRBV6-1 and TRBJ1-1; weak D call: TRBD1 (6 bases). V was cut by 5 bases and J by 1 base, with 14 bases left in between. The germline gives CDR1 MNHNS, CDR2 SASEGT. The CDR3 consists of 15 residues. CDR3 in amino acids: CASSQQGVTNTEAFF. CDR3 coding DNA: TGTGCCAGCAGTCAACAGGGCGTGACGAACACTGAAGCTTTCTTT.

This chain connects TRBV5-1 to TRBJ2-4; TRBD1 agrees at 9 bases. Germline V gene data show CDR1 as SGHRS and CDR2 as YFSETQ. CDR3 length equals 14 residues. Trimming at V came to 3 bases and at J to 5 bases, leaving 3 bases not matched to a gene. The CDR3 region is CASSSQGAQNIQYF. Here the CDR3 DNA reads TGCGCCAGCAGCTCACAGGGGGCACAAAACATTCAGTACTTC.

This clonotype was counted a few times. This chain links TRBV20-1 with TRBJ2-2; tentative D call: TRBD2 (6 bases). In germline, CDR1 is DFQATT, CDR2 SNEGSKA (reference sequence). The CDR3 has 16 residues. Trimming took off 0 bases at V and 5 bases at J, with 16 bases between the two ends. The CDR3 bases are TGCAGTGCTAGAGATCTGGGTAGCGGTGAAACCGGGGAGCTGTTTTTT. Translation: CSARDLGSGETGELFF.

This clonotype was recorded many times. The chain employs TRBV4-2 and TRBJ2-1; TRBD2 matches 11 bases. The CDR3 has 16 residues. V lost 4 bases, J lost 9 bases, and 11 bases stayed unmatched. Germline CDR1 LGHNA, CDR2 YNFKEQ. The CDR3 sequence: CASSPGLAGGVIEQFF. DNA for the CDR3: TGTGCCAGCAGCCCAGGCTTAGCGGGGGGGGTAATTGAGCAGTTCTTC.

The V call is TRBV15, the J call TRBJ2-2, with TRBD1 matching over 8 bases. J lost 4 bases, V lost 5 bases, and 6 bases had no gene match. The CDR3 is 15 residues long. The germline V gene has CDR1 LNHNV and CDR2 YYDKDF (reference sequence). The CDR3 is CATSAGGFTTGELFF. CDR3 DNA sequence: TGTGCCACCAGCGCAGGGGGCTTTACCACCGGGGAGCTGTTTTTT.

V gene TRBV12-3 or TRBV12-4 combines with J gene TRBJ2-5; D may correspond to TRBD1 or TRBD2 (6 bases each). V gave up 5 bases and J gave up 4 bases, with 14 bases separating them. The length of the CDR3 is 14 residues. The CDR3 DNA reads TGTGCCAGCAGTGACAGGTTGCGGGGAGAGACCCAGTACTTC. Amino acids: CASSDRLRGETQYF.

This clonotype was observed a handful of times. The chain recombines TRBV6-5 with TRBJ2-6; 8 bases fit TRBD1. Losses at the gene ends were 2 bases for V and 0 bases for J; bases not matched to a gene: 6. Looked up from germline, CDR1 is MNHEY and CDR2 is SVGAGI. The CDR3 is made up of 18 amino acids. Here the CDR3 DNA reads TGTGCCAGCAGTTACGCCGGGACAGGCCTCTCTGGGGCCAACGTCCTGACTTTC. It codes for CASSYAGTGLSGANVLTF.

This clonotype was observed a few times. V gene TRBV3-1 combines with J gene TRBJ2-5; TRBD1 is a possible D gene (6 bases). CDR3 length equals 14 residues. The V end lost 4 bases, the J end lost 6 bases, and 15 bases lay between the germline ends. Germline V lookup: CDR1 LGHDT, CDR2 YNNKEL (reference sequence). The CDR3 DNA follows: TGTGCCAGCAGCCTGACAGGACGCGCACAGACCCAGTACTTC. Its protein is CASSLTGRAQTQYF.